This paragraph reports one T cell receptor (beta chain). Its antigen is as yet unknown. This sample was included in a study of beta chain features in type 1 diabetes. Across the study: Cell yields, gender and age were similar in healthy donors and patients.

The CDR3 extends over 15 amino acids. Germline V gene lookup returns CDR1 SGHDN and CDR2 FVKESK. Trimming at V came to 3 bases and at J to 0 bases, leaving 4 bases not matched to a gene. Reverse transcribing all isolated RNA meant expressed TCRB transcripts were sequenced. Data came from immunoSEQ multiplex PCR; TCRdb stores just in-frame clones and leaves some out. Altogether around 430,000 clones are present, roughly 30% being singletons, with the ten largest covering about 0.065%. Overall study findings and caveats: Patients' naive, central memory and Treg TCRB repertoires seemed closer to one another than those of healthy donors. Among type 1 diabetes patients, VDJ junctions had fewer insertions and more deletions.

The clonotype originates from a man aged 18 to 30 in good health. The J gene is TRBJ1-2, the V gene TRBV14, with TRBD1 matching 7 bases. Sequenced: naive CD4+ T cells from blood. The CDR3 loop reads CASSQRGQPNYGYTF. For the CDR3, the DNA is TGTGCCAGCAGCCAGCGGGGACAGCCTAACTATGGCTACACCTTC. The full variable domain, rest sourced from reference TRBV14 and TRBJ1-2, is EAGVTQFPSHSVIEKGQTVTLRCDPISGHDNLYWYRRVMGKEIKFLLHFVKESKQDESGMPNNRFLAERTGGTYSTLKVQPAELEDSGVYFCASSQRGQPNYGYTFGSGTRLTVV.